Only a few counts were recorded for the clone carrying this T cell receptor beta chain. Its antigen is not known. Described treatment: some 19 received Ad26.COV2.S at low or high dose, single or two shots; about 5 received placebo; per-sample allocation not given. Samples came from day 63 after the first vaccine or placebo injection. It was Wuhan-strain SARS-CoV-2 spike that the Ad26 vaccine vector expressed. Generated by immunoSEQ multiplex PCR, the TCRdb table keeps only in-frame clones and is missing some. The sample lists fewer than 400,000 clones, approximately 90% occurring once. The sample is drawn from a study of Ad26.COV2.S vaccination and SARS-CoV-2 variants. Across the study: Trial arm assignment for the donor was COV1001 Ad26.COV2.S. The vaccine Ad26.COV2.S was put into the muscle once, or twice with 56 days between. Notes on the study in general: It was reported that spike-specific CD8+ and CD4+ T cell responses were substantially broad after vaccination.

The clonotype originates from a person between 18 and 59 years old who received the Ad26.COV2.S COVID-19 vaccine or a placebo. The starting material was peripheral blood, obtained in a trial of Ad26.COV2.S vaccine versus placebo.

The CDR3 region has the DNA TGTGCCAGCAGCCAAGCTGTTAGCGGGAGGGGCACCGGGGAGCTGTTTTTT. Encoded protein: CASSQAVSGRGTGELFF. V is TRBV4-2 and J is TRBJ2-2; 11 nucleotides agree with TRBD2. The CDR3 spans 17 residues. Germline V gives CDR1 LGHNA, CDR2 YNFKEQ. Trimming at V came to 1 base and at J to 4 bases, leaving 5 bases not matched to a gene.